This T cell receptor beta chain was sequenced during a study of regulatory T cells in long-lasting Graves disease. Study-wide results and limits: Comparison showed that persistent patients shared more public clonotypes (roughly 2,700) than new patients (966). Accuracy may have suffered from the small sample size.

Construction of TCR beta libraries relied on iRepertoire HTBI primers and on Arm-PCR targeting CDR3 regions. MiXCR, run by TCRdb on the multiplex PCR reads, gives a single entry per CDR3 protein. The data contain a few hundred thousand distinct CDR3 sequences, roughly 18% of them singletons. Regarding this clonotype: The antigen remains unidentified.

Time point noted: newly diagnosed GD, antithyroid drugs for less than 3 months. Isolated PBMC RNA provided the starting material for the TCR library. Per the germline V gene, CDR1 is SGHNT and CDR2 is YYREEE (reference sequence). J was trimmed by 4 bases and V by 4 bases; bases with no gene match: 5. The CDR3 is 15 amino acids. These same data were also listed under a study on T cells in Graves' hyperthyroidism and ophthalmopathy. From that study: HTBI primers were the set used in a first-round RT-PCR of the TCR CDR3. Most thyroid clonotypes that were expanded above 0.001 also turned up in blood.

The chain joins TRBV5-4 to TRBJ2-1, with TRBD2 matching 10 bases. The receptor was isolated from a woman between 25 and 40 years old with Graves disease. The sequencing here drew on peripheral blood mononuclear cells (PBMCs), taken at new diagnosis, from a patient treated with antithyroid drugs. CDR3 amino acids: CASSLWTSGYNEQFF. The CDR3 DNA reads TGTGCCAGCAGCCTATGGACTAGCGGTTACAATGAGCAGTTCTTC. Combining the CDR3 with reference TRBV5-4 and TRBJ2-1 gives the whole variable domain ETGVTQSPTHLIKTRGQQVTLRCSSQSGHNTVSWYQQALGQGPQFIFQYYREEENGRGNFPPRFSGLQFPNYSSELNVNALELDDSALYLCASSLWTSGYNEQFFGPGTRLTVL.